The 15 T cell receptor beta chains in this list originate from one sample, sequenced in a study of T-cell memory formation after mild COVID-19. TCRdb reprocessed the 5' RACE reads with MiXCR, giving one entry per CDR3 protein. Of around 340,000 distinct CDR3 sequences listed, around 15% are singletons. The sequencing sample was made of PBMCs or a T cell subset sorted from them (not recorded which). These receptors all stem from a young man who had mild COVID-19 (a few samples of this study predate the infection). Cell type and time point are not known.

The chain couples TRBV7-2 to TRBJ2-7; D unresolved. The CDR3 is made up of 13 amino acids. CDR1 is SGHTA and CDR2 is FQGNSA in the germline V gene. Trimming removed 0 bases at V and 3 bases at J, with 6 bases between. DNA of the CDR3: TGTGCCAGCAGCTTAGCCAGAGACTACGAGCAGTACTTC. Translation gives CASSLARDYEQYF.

The chain carries TRBV2 and TRBJ2-5; 8 bases match TRBD2. Germline-derived CDR1 and CDR2 are SNHLY and FYNNEI. Trimming at V came to 2 bases and at J to 5 bases, leaving 7 bases not matched to a gene. The CDR3 runs to 15 residues. This chain's CDR3 is CASSERRGASETQYF. The CDR3 bases are TGTGCCAGCAGTGAAAGGCGGGGGGCCTCGGAGACCCAGTACTTC.

This clonotype was picked up a small number of times. V usage is TRBV20-1 and J usage is TRBJ1-1, with unresolved D. CDR3 length: 14 amino acids. Trimming removed 6 bases from V and 0 bases from J, with 14 bases in between. Germline V gene lookup returns CDR1 DFQATT and CDR2 SNEGSKA (reference sequence). The CDR3 region has the DNA TGCAGTGCCTCCCCCAGGCTACTGAACACTGAAGCTTTCTTT. Residues: CSASPRLLNTEAFF.

This clonotype was seen a handful of times. The rearrangement joins TRBV2 to TRBJ1-5; D is ambiguous. V gave up 1 base and J gave up 0 bases, with 10 bases separating them. The CDR3 has 16 amino acids. Germline lookup yields CDR1 SNHLY and CDR2 FYNNEI. The CDR3 loop reads CASSEGQGPSNQPQHF. In DNA form, the CDR3 reads TGTGCCAGCAGTGAAGGGCAAGGTCCTAGCAATCAGCCCCAGCATTTT. The whole variable domain, remainder taken from reference TRBV2 and TRBJ1-5, is EPEVTQTPSHQVTQMGQEVILRCVPISNHLYFYWYRQILGQKVEFLVSFYNNEISEKSEIFDDQFSVERPDGSNFTLKIRSTKLEDSAMYFCASSEGQGPSNQPQHFGDGTRLSIL.

CDR3 in DNA: TGCAGCGTTGTGGGACTGGGGGGTAGCTCCTACAATGAGCAGTTCTTC. Protein product: CSVVGLGGSSYNEQFF. V usage is TRBV29-1 and J usage is TRBJ2-1; a possible D gene is TRBD2 (6 bases). The CDR3 has 16 residues. With 4 bases removed from V and 0 bases from J, the gap between germline ends came to 16 bases. Germline CDR1 is SQVTM and CDR2 is ANQGSEA.

This chain links TRBV27 with TRBJ2-3, with D possibly being TRBD2 (5 bases). Trimming took off 3 bases at V and 3 bases at J, with 7 bases between the two ends. CDR1 MNHEY and CDR2 SMNVEV come from the germline V gene (reference sequence). This CDR3 spans 13 amino acids. This CDR3 reads CASSFGITDTQYF. In DNA, the CDR3 is TGTGCCAGCAGTTTCGGGATTACAGATACGCAGTATTTT.

V gene TRBV20-1 combines with J gene TRBJ2-1; 8 positions agree with TRBD2. The CDR3 has 13 residues. Trimming cost V 8 bases and J 7 bases; bases outside gene matches: 10. The germline CDR1 and CDR2 sequences are DFQATT and SNEGSKA (reference sequence). CDR3 protein: CSSPPGGRNEQFF. CDR3 sequence (DNA): TGCAGTTCCCCTCCGGGGGGGAGGAATGAGCAGTTCTTC.

This clonotype was detected many times. This rearrangement joins TRBV12-3 or TRBV12-4 to TRBJ2-3; the D gene is possibly TRBD1 (5 bases). The V end was cut by 6 bases, the J end by 1 base, with 8 bases between. This CDR3 spans 13 amino acids. CDR3 protein: CASRAGRTDTQYF. The CDR3 DNA reads TGTGCCAGCAGGGCAGGGCGCACAGATACGCAGTATTTT.

The chain carries TRBV6-6 and TRBJ1-1; a weak D match, TRBD1 (5 bases). CDR3 length: 15 residues. Looked up from germline, CDR1 is MNHNY and CDR2 is SVGAGI (reference sequence). The ends were cut back, 3 bases at V and 3 bases at J, with 14 bases in the middle. DNA of the CDR3: TGTGCCAGCAGTTATGGGTCGGCAGGGCACACTGAAGCTTTCTTT. It is translated as CASSYGSAGHTEAFF.

The chain joins TRBV5-1 to TRBJ2-2; tentative D call: TRBD1 (6 bases). Germline CDR1 and CDR2: SGHRS and YFSETQ. The CDR3 extends over 14 amino acids. Between the trimmed V and J ends, which lost 6 bases and 0 bases, there was a span of 9 bases. The CDR3 DNA reads as TGCGCCAGCACGGACAGAACGAACACCGGGGAGCTGTTTTTT. The encoded protein is CASTDRTNTGELFF.

This clonotype was observed a handful of times. The chain has TRBV7-9 and TRBJ2-5, with D perhaps matching TRBD1 or TRBD2 (5 bases each). V lost 5 bases, J lost 5 bases, and 15 bases lay in between. Germline CDR1 is SEHNR and CDR2 is FQNEAQ (reference sequence). The CDR3 sequence is 14 residues long. The CDR3 bases are TGTGCCAGCAGCGTCGGGGCCGTCGGGGAGACCCAGTACTTC. Amino acid sequence: CASSVGAVGETQYF.

The chain combines TRBV11-3 with TRBJ2-7; 8 bases map to TRBD1. Germline V lookup: CDR1 SGHNT, CDR2 YENEEA. The CDR3 consists of 14 residues. With 3 bases clipped from V and 9 bases from J, the junction kept 10 bases outside the gene matches. The CDR3 region has the DNA TGTGCCAGCAGCTTGGACAGGGAGGACCCTGGGCAGTACGTC. Amino acids: CASSLDREDPGQYV.

V usage is TRBV12-3 or TRBV12-4 and J usage is TRBJ2-7, with D unclear. This CDR3 comprises 13 residues. The ends were cut back, 3 bases at V and 4 bases at J, with 10 bases in the middle. DNA for the CDR3: TGTGCCAGCAGTTTTTCGGTACGGTACGAGCAGTACTTC. This codes for CASSFSVRYEQYF.

This clonotype was seen a few times. V usage is TRBV2 and J usage is TRBJ2-7; D remains unclear. The CDR3 sequence is 13 residues long. Looked up from germline, CDR1 is SNHLY and CDR2 is FYNNEI. V gave up 5 bases and J gave up 5 bases, with 13 bases separating them. CDR3 DNA: TGTGCCAGCAGTATGGAATACAGCCACGAGCAGTACTTC. Its protein product is CASSMEYSHEQYF.

This clonotype appeared a few times. The CDR3 is CSARPLRVSYEQYV. The CDR3 DNA reads as TGCAGTGCTAGACCTCTCAGGGTTAGCTACGAGCAGTACGTC. The chain combines TRBV20-1 with TRBJ2-7; a possible D gene is TRBD1 (5 bases). V was pared by 2 bases and J by 3 bases, with 14 bases between. The CDR3 is 14 amino acids. Per germline, CDR1 DFQATT and CDR2 SNEGSKA (reference sequence).